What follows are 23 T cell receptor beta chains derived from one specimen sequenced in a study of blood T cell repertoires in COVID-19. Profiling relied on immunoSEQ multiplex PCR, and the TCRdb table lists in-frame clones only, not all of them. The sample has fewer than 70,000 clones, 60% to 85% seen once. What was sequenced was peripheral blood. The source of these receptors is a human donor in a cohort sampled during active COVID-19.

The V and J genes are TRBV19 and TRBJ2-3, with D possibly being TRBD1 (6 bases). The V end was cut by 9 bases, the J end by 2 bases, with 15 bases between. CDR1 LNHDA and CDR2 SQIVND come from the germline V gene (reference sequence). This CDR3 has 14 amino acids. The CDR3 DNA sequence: TGTGCCAGCAGAAGACAGGACCTCACAGATACGCAGTATTTT. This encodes CASRRQDLTDTQYF.

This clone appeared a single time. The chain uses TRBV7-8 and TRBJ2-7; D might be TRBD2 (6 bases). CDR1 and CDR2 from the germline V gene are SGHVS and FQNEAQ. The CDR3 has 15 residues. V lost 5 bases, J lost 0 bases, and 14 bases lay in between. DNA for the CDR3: TGTGCCAGCAGCGCGTTAGCGGTAAGCTCCTACGAGCAGTACTTC. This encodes CASSALAVSSYEQYF.

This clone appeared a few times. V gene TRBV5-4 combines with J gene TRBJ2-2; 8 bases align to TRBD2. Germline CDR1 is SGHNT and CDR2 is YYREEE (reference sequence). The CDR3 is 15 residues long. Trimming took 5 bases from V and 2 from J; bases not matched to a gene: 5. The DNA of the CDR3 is TGTGCCAGCAGGGCGGGAGGAATTAACACCGGGGAGCTGTTTTTT. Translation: CASRAGGINTGELFF.

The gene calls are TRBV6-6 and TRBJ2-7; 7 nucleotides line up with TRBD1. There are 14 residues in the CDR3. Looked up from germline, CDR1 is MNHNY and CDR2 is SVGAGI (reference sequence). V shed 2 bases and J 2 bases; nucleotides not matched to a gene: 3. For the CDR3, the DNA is TGTGCCAGCAGTTACAGGGGGCGAACCTACGAGCAGTACTTC. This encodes CASSYRGRTYEQYF.

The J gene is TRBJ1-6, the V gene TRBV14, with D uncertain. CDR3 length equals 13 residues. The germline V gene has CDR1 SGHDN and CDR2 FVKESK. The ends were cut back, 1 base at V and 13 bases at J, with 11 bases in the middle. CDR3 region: CASSQGLAEPLHF. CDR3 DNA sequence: TGTGCCAGCAGCCAAGGACTTGCGGAGCCCCTCCACTTT.

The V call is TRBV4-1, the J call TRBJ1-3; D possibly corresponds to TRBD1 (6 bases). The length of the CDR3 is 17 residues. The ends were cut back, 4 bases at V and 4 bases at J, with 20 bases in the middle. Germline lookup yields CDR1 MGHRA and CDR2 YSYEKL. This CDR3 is CASSPQGRTFGGNTIYF. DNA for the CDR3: TGCGCCAGCAGCCCCCAGGGGCGTACATTCGGCGGAAACACCATATATTTT.

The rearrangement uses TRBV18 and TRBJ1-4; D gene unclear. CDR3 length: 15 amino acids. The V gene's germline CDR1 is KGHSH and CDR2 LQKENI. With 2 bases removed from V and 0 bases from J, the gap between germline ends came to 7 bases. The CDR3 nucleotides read TGTGCCAGCTCACCAGATTCGGCAACTAATGAAAAACTGTTTTTT. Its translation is CASSPDSATNEKLFF.

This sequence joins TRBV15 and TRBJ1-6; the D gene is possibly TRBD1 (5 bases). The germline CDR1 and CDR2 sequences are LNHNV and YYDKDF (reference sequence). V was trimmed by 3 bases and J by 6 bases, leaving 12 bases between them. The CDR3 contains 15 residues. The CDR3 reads CATSSLGGSNSPLHF. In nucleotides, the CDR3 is TGTGCCACCAGCAGCCTGGGGGGTAGTAATTCACCCCTCCACTTT.

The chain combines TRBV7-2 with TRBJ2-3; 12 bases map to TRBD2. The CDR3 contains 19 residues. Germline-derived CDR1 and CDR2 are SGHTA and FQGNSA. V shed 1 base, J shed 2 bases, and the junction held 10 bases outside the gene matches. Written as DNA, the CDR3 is TGTGCCAGCAGCTTAGTAGGACTAGCGGGGTCGGGGCCCACAGATACGCAGTATTTT. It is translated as CASSLVGLAGSGPTDTQYF.

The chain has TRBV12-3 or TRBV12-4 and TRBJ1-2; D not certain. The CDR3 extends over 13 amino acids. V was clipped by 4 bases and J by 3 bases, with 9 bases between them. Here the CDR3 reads CASSWGVYYGYTF. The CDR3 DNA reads TGTGCCAGCAGTTGGGGAGTCTACTATGGCTACACCTTC.

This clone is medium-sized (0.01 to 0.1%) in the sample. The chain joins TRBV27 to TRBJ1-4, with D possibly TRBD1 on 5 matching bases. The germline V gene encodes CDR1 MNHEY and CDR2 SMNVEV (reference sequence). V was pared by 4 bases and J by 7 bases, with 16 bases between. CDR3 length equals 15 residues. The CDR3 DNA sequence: TGTGCCAGCAGTTATCGCGGGGGGTTCGGTGAAAAACTGTTTTTT. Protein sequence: CASSYRGGFGEKLFF.

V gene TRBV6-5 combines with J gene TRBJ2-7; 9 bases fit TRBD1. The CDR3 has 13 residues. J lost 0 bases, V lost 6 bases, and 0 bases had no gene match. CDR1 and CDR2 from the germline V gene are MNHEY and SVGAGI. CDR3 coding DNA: TGTGCCAGCAGGACAGGGGGCTCCTACGAGCAGTACTTC. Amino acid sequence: CASRTGGSYEQYF.

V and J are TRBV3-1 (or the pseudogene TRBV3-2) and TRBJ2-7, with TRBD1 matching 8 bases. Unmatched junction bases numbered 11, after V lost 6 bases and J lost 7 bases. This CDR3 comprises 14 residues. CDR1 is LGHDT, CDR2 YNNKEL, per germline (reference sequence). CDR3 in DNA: TGTGCCAGCAGGCCACTAACAGGGGGTCGGGAGCAGTACTTC. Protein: CASRPLTGGREQYF.

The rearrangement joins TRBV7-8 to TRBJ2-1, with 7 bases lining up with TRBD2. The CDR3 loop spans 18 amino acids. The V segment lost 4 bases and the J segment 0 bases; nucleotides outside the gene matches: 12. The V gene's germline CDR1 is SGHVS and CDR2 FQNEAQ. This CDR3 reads CASSSPPSGASSYNEQFF. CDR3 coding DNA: TGTGCCAGCAGCTCCCCTCCGAGCGGGGCCAGCTCCTACAATGAGCAGTTCTTC.

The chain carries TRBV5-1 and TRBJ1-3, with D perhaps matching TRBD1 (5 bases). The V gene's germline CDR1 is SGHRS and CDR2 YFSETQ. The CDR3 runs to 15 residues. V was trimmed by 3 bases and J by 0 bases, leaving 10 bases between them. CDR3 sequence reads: CASSSPDSSGNTIYF. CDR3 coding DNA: TGCGCCAGCAGCTCCCCTGACAGCTCTGGAAACACCATATATTTT.

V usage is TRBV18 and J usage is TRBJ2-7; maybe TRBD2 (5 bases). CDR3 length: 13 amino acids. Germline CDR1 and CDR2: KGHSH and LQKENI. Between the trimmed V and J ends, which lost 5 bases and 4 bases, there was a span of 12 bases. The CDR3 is CASSSLGVYEQYF. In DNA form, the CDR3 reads TGTGCCAGCTCATCTTTGGGAGTGTACGAGCAGTACTTC.

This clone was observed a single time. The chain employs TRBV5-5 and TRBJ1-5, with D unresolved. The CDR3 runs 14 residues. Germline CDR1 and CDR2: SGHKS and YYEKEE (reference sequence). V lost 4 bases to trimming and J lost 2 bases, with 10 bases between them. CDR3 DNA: TGTGCCAGCAGCCCTCACGGGGGCAATCAGCCCCAGCATTTT. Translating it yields CASSPHGGNQPQHF.

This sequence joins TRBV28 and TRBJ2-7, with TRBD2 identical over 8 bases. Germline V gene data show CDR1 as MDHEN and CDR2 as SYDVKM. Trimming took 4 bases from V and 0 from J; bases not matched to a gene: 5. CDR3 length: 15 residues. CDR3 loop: CASSSPRGGSYEQYF. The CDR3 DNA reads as TGTGCCAGCAGTTCCCCCCGGGGGGGCTCCTACGAGCAGTACTTC.

CDR3 sequence: CASSQDGGGATWDEQYF. DNA of the CDR3: TGCGCCAGCAGCCAAGATGGGGGAGGGGCAACTTGGGACGAGCAGTACTTC. The chain links TRBV4-1 to TRBJ2-7; 7 nucleotides align to TRBD2. The ends lost 0 bases at V and 5 bases at J; junction bases unmatched: 13. CDR1 and CDR2 (germline): MGHRA, YSYEKL. This CDR3 spans 17 amino acids.

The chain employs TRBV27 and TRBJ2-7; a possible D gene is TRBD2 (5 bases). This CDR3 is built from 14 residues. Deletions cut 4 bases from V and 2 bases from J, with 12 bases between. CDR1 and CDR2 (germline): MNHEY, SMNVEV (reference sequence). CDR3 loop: CASSSEGNPYEQYF. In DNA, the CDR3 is TGTGCCAGCAGTTCTGAGGGAAACCCCTACGAGCAGTACTTC.

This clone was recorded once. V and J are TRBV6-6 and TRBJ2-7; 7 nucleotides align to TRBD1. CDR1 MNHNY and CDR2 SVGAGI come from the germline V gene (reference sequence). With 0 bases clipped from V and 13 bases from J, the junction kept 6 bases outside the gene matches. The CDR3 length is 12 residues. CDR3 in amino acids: CASSYSRRGQYF. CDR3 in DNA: TGTGCCAGCAGTTACTCCCGTAGGGGGCAATACTTC.

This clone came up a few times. DNA of the CDR3: TGTGCCAGCAGCCCTCGGGCTACGGGGAACACCATATATTTT. This sequence encodes CASSPRATGNTIYF. This chain joins TRBV3-1 (or the pseudogene TRBV3-2) and TRBJ1-3; D gene uncertain. The CDR3 is made up of 14 amino acids. V gave up 4 bases and J gave up 7 bases, with 14 bases separating them. CDR1 is LGHDT, CDR2 YNNKEL, per germline (reference sequence).

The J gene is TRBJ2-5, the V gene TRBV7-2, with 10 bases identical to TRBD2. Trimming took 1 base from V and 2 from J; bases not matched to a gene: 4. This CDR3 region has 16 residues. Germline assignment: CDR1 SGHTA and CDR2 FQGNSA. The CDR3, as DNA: TGTGCCAGCAGCTTAGGTGCTAGCGGGGGACAAGAGACCCAGTACTTC. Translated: CASSLGASGGQETQYF.